This is a list of T cell receptor beta chains from one sample in a study of response to subunit inactivated influenza vaccine. TCRdb reprocessed the RT-PCR reads via MiXCR and lists one record per CDR3 protein. The sample records 860,000 or so distinct CDR3 sequences, roughly 20% being singletons. The source was PBMCs from blood, collected about 5 days after vaccination. The receptor set was obtained from a man in his fifties or sixties who received an inactivated influenza vaccine. The CDR3 runs from the conserved cysteine through the conserved F or W. Each record gives: clone size, D gene, V gene, J gene, CDR3 protein, CDR3 DNA. D genes are given only for firm matches. Clone size is stated in some rows and not others, as once, few, many or a class when expanded.

abundance: few; d_gene: NA; v_gene: TRBV12-3/TRBV12-4; j_gene: TRBJ2-5; CDR3aa: CASTAAETQYF; CDR3nt: TGTGCCAGCACCGCAGCGGAGACCCAGTACTTC
abundance: NA; d_gene: TRBD1; v_gene: TRBV20-1; j_gene: TRBJ2-1; CDR3aa: CSARVQGAINEQFF; CDR3nt: TGCAGTGCTAGGGTCCAGGGGGCGATCAATGAGCAGTTCTTC
abundance: few; d_gene: NA; v_gene: TRBV20-1; j_gene: TRBJ1-1; CDR3aa: CSGSGEGDTEAFF; CDR3nt: TGCAGTGGAAGTGGAGAGGGGGACACTGAAGCTTTCTTT
abundance: few; d_gene: TRBD2; v_gene: TRBV15; j_gene: TRBJ2-5; CDR3aa: CATSTRLAGGGETQYF; CDR3nt: TGTGCCACCAGCACACGACTAGCGGGAGGAGGAGAGACCCAGTACTTC
abundance: many; d_gene: NA; v_gene: TRBV11-2; j_gene: TRBJ2-2; CDR3aa: CASSSWPGELFF; CDR3nt: TGTGCCAGCAGCTCATGGCCCGGGGAGCTGTTTTTT
abundance: once; d_gene: NA; v_gene: TRBV28; j_gene: TRBJ1-2; CDR3aa: CASSFLQNANYGYTF; CDR3nt: TGTGCCAGCAGTTTTCTACAGAACGCTAACTATGGCTACACCTTC
abundance: few; d_gene: NA; v_gene: TRBV29-1; j_gene: TRBJ1-1; CDR3aa: CSVEGVVNTEAFF; CDR3nt: TGCAGCGTTGAAGGGGTCGTTAACACTGAAGCTTTCTTT
abundance: NA; d_gene: NA; v_gene: TRBV29-1; j_gene: TRBJ2-7; CDR3aa: CSVRTESYEQYF; CDR3nt: TGCAGCGTTCGGACGGAATCCTACGAGCAGTACTTC
abundance: few; d_gene: TRBD2; v_gene: TRBV10-3; j_gene: TRBJ2-1; CDR3aa: CAISPGLGDNEQFF; CDR3nt: TGTGCCATCAGTCCGGGACTAGGTGACAATGAGCAGTTCTTC
abundance: NA; d_gene: NA; v_gene: TRBV27; j_gene: TRBJ1-6; CDR3aa: CASSLSGTVNSPLHF; CDR3nt: TGTGCCAGCAGTTTATCCGGGACGGTCAATTCACCCCTCCACTTT
abundance: few; d_gene: NA; v_gene: TRBV9; j_gene: TRBJ2-1; CDR3aa: CASSVGSDGEQFF; CDR3nt: TGTGCCAGCAGCGTAGGGTCCGATGGTGAGCAGTTCTTC
abundance: few; d_gene: NA; v_gene: TRBV6-4; j_gene: TRBJ1-1; CDR3aa: CASSDSPRATEAFF; CDR3nt: TGTGCCAGCAGTGACTCTCCCAGGGCAACTGAAGCTTTCTTT
abundance: NA; d_gene: NA; v_gene: TRBV6-2/TRBV6-3; j_gene: TRBJ2-5; CDR3aa: CASSYSKRETQYF; CDR3nt: TGTGCCAGCAGTTACTCGAAGCGGGAGACCCAGTACTTC
abundance: NA; d_gene: TRBD1; v_gene: TRBV11-2; j_gene: TRBJ2-7; CDR3aa: CASSLKQGPFYEQYF; CDR3nt: TGTGCCAGCAGCTTAAAACAGGGGCCCTTCTACGAGCAGTACTTC
abundance: few; d_gene: NA; v_gene: TRBV30; j_gene: TRBJ1-2; CDR3aa: CAWSPPIPGNGYGYTF; CDR3nt: TGTGCCTGGAGCCCCCCCATTCCTGGAAATGGATATGGCTACACCTTC
abundance: NA; d_gene: NA; v_gene: TRBV21-1; j_gene: TRBJ2-1; CDR3aa: CASSKVGRTSAPRSYNEQFF; CDR3nt: TGTGCCAGCAGCAAAGTGGGCCGGACTAGCGCCCCGCGCTCCTACAATGAGCAGTTCTTC
abundance: few; d_gene: TRBD2; v_gene: TRBV20-1; j_gene: TRBJ2-7; CDR3aa: CSASLAGGPGSYEQYF; CDR3nt: TGCAGTGCTAGCCTAGCGGGAGGCCCCGGCTCCTACGAGCAGTACTTC
abundance: many; d_gene: NA; v_gene: TRBV7-9; j_gene: TRBJ2-7; CDR3aa: CASSLGGGSSYEQYF; CDR3nt: TGTGCCAGCAGCTTGGGAGGTGGGAGCTCCTACGAGCAGTACTTC
abundance: NA; d_gene: TRBD1; v_gene: TRBV7-9; j_gene: TRBJ1-2; CDR3aa: CASRQGADYGYTF; CDR3nt: TGTGCCAGCAGACAGGGGGCGGACTATGGCTACACCTTC
abundance: NA; d_gene: NA; v_gene: TRBV7-2; j_gene: TRBJ2-2; CDR3aa: CASSKYTGELFF; CDR3nt: TGTGCCAGCAGTAAATACACCGGGGAGCTGTTTTTT
abundance: NA; d_gene: TRBD1; v_gene: TRBV5-1; j_gene: TRBJ2-2; CDR3aa: CASSSRQGAHGELFF; CDR3nt: TGCGCCAGCAGCTCTAGACAGGGGGCTCATGGGGAGCTGTTTTTT
abundance: NA; d_gene: TRBD2; v_gene: TRBV4-2; j_gene: TRBJ2-5; CDR3aa: CASSQEAGLDVTQYF; CDR3nt: TGTGCCAGCAGCCAAGAAGCGGGACTAGACGTGACCCAGTACTTC
abundance: few; d_gene: NA; v_gene: TRBV20-1; j_gene: TRBJ2-5; CDR3aa: CSSMREETQYF; CDR3nt: TGCAGCTCCATGCGGGAAGAGACCCAGTACTTC
abundance: many; d_gene: NA; v_gene: TRBV21-1; j_gene: TRBJ1-5; CDR3aa: CASSKGGRESNQPQHF; CDR3nt: TGTGCCAGCAGCAAAGGGGGACGAGAAAGCAATCAGCCCCAGCATTTT
abundance: NA; d_gene: TRBD2; v_gene: TRBV6-1; j_gene: TRBJ2-3; CDR3aa: CASKTTSGGPDTQYF; CDR3nt: TGTGCCAGCAAGACGACTAGCGGGGGGCCCGATACGCAGTATTTT